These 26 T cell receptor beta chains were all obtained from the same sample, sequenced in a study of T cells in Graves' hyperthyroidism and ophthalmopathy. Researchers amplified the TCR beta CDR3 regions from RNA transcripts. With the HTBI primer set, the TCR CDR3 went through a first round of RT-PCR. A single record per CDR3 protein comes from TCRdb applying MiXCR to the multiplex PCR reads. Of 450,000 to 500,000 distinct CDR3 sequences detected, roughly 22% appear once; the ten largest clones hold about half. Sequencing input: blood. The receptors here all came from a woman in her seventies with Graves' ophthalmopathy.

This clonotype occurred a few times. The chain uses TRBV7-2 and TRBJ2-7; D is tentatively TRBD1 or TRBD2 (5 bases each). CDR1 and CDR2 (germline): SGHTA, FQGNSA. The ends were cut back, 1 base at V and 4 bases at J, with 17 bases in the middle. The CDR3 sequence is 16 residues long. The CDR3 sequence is CASSLVLGTPGYEQYF. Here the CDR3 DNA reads TGTGCCAGCAGCTTAGTGCTAGGGACCCCGGGGTACGAGCAGTACTTC.

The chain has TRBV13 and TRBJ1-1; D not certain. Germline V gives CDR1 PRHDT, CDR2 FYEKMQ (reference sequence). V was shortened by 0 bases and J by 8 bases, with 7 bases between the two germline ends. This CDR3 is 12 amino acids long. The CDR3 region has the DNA TGTGCCAGCAGCTTAGGGTCCGGCGAAGCTTTCTTT. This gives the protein CASSLGSGEAFF.

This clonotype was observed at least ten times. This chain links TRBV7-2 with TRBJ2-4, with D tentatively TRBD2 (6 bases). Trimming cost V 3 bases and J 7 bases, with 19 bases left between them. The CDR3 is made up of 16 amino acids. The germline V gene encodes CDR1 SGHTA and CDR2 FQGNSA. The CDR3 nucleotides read TGTGCCAGCAGCTTTGAATGGCCGGAACTAGCCAACATTCAGTACTTC. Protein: CASSFEWPELANIQYF.

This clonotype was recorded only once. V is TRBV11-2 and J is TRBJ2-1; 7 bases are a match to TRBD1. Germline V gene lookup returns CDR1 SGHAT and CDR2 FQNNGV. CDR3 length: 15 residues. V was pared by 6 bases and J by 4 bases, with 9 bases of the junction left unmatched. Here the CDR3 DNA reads TGTGCCAGCAGGAAACCGGGACAGCGTTACAATGAGCAGTTCTTC. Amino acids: CASRKPGQRYNEQFF.

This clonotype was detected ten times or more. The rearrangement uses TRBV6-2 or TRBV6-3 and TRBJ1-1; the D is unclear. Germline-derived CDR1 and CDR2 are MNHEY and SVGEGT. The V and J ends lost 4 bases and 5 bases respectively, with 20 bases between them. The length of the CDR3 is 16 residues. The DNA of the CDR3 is TGTGCCAGCAGTTGGAGGGAGGGTGAGGTTTGGACTGAAGCTTTCTTT. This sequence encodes CASSWREGEVWTEAFF.

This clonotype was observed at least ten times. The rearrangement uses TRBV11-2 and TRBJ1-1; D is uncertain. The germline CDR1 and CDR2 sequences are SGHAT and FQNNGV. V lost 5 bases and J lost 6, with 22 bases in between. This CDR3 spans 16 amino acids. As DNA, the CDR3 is TGTGCCAGCAGCCGTCCATCGGCTATAGTGAGGGCTGAAGCTTTCTTT. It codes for CASSRPSAIVRAEAFF.

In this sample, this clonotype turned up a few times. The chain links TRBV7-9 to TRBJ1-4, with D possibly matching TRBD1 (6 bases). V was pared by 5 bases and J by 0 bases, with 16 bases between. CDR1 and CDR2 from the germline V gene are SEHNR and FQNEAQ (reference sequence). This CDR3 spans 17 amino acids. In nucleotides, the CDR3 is TGTGCCAGCAGCCCCGGGGGCACCCACACAACTAATGAAAAACTGTTTTTT. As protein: CASSPGGTHTTNEKLFF.

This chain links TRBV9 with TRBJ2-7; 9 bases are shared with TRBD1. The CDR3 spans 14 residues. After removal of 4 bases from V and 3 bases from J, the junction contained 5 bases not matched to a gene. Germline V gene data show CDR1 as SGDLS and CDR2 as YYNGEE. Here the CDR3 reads CASSRDRENYEQYF. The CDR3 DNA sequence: TGTGCCAGCAGCCGGGACAGGGAGAACTACGAGCAGTACTTC.

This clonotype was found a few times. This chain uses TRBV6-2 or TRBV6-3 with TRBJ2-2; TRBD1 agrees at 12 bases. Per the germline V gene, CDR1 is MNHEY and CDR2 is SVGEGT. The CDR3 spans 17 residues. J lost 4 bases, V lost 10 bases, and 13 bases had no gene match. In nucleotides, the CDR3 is TGTGCCAACGAAGCCCGAGGGGACAGGGGGCCCACCGGGGAGCTGTTTTTT. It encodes CANEARGDRGPTGELFF.

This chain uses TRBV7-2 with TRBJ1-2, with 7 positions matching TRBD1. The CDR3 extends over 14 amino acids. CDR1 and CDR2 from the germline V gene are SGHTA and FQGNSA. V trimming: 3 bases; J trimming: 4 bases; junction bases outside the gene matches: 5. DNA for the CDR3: TGTGCCAGCAGCTTGCCAGGGGGTACCTATGGCTACACCTTC. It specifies CASSLPGGTYGYTF. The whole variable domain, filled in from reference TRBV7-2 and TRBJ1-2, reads GAGVSQSPSNKVTEKGKDVELRCDPISGHTALYWYRQSLGQGLEFLIYFQGNSAPDKSGLPSDRFSAERTGGSVSTLTIQRTQQEDSAVYLCASSLPGGTYGYTFGSGTRLTVV.

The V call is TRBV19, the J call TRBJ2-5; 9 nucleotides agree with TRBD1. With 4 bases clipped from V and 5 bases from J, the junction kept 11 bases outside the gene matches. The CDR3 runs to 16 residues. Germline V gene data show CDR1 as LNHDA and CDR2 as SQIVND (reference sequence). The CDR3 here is CASSKGQGYSLETQYF. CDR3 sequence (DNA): TGTGCCAGTAGTAAGGGACAGGGTTATTCGTTGGAGACCCAGTACTTC. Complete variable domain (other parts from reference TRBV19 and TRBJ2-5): DGGITQSPKYLFRKEGQNVTLSCEQNLNHDAMYWYRQDPGQGLRLIYYSQIVNDFQKGDIAEGYSVSREKKESFPLTVTSAQKNPTAFYLCASSKGQGYSLETQYFGPGTRLLVL.

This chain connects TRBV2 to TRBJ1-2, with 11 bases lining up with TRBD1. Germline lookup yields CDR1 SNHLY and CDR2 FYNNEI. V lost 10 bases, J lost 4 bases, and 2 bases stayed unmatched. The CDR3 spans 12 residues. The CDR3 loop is CAIGTGGYGYTF. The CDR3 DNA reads TGTGCCATCGGGACAGGGGGCTATGGCTACACCTTC.

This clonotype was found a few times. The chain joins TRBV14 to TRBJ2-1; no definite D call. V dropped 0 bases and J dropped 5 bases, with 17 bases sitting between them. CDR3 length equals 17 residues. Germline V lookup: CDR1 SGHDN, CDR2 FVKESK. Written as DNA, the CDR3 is TGTGCCAGCAGCCAAGAGATGCGGCCTAAAGCCGACAATGAGCAGTTCTTC. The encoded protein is CASSQEMRPKADNEQFF.

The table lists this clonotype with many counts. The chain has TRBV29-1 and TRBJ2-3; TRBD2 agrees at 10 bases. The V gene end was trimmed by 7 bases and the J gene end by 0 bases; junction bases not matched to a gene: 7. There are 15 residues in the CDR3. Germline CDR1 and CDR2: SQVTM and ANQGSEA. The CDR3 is CSATRTSGSTDTQYF. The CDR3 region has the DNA TGCAGCGCCACTAGGACTAGCGGTAGCACAGATACGCAGTATTTT.

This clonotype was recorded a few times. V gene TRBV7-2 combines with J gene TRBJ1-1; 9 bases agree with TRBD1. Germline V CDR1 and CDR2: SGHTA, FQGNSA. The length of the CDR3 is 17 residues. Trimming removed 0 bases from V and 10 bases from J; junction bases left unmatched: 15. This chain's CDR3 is CASSLAPPGQGGFVAFF. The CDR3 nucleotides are TGTGCCAGCAGCTTAGCACCCCCGGGACAGGGAGGGTTCGTAGCTTTCTTT. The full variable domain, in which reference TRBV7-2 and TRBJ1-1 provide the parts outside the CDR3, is GAGVSQSPSNKVTEKGKDVELRCDPISGHTALYWYRQSLGQGLEFLIYFQGNSAPDKSGLPSDRFSAERTGGSVSTLTIQRTQQEDSAVYLCASSLAPPGQGGFVAFFGQGTRLTVV.

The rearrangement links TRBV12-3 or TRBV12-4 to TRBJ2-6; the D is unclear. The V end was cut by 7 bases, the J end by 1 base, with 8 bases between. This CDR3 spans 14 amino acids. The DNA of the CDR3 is TGTGCCAGCACCGGCTTGTCTGGGGCCAACGTCCTGACTTTC. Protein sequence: CASTGLSGANVLTF.

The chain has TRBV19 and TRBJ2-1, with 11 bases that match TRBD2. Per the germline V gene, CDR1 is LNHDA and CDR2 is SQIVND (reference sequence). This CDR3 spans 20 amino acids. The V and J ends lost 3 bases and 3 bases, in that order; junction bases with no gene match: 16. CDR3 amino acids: CASSIGLGGAGLADYNEQFF. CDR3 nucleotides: TGTGCCAGTAGTATTGGTCTAGGGGGGGCGGGACTAGCGGACTACAATGAGCAGTTCTTC. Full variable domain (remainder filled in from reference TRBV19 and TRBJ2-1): DGGITQSPKYLFRKEGQNVTLSCEQNLNHDAMYWYRQDPGQGLRLIYYSQIVNDFQKGDIAEGYSVSREKKESFPLTVTSAQKNPTAFYLCASSIGLGGAGLADYNEQFFGPGTRLTVL.

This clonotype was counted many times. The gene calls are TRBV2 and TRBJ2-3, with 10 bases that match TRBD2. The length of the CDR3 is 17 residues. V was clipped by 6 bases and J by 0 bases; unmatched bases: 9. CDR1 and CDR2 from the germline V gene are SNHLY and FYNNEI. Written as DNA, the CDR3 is TGTGCCAGCAGCTCCCGGACTAGCGGCTATAGCACAGATACGCAGTATTTT. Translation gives CASSSRTSGYSTDTQYF.

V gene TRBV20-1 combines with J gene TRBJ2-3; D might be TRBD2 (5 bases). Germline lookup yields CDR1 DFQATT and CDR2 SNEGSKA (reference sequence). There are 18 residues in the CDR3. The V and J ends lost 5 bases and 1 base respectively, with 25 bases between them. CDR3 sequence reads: CSAARLALEKRGTDTQYF. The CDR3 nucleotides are TGCAGTGCTGCAAGGCTAGCTCTGGAAAAGAGGGGCACAGATACGCAGTATTTT.

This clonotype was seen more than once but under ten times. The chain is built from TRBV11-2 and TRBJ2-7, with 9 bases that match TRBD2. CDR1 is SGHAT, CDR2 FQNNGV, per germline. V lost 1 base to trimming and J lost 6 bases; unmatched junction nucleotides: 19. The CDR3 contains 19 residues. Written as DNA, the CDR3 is TGTGCCAGCAGCTTAGGCCCCCCGGGGCTAGCGGGGACTCTCGGCGAGCAGTACTTC. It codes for CASSLGPPGLAGTLGEQYF.

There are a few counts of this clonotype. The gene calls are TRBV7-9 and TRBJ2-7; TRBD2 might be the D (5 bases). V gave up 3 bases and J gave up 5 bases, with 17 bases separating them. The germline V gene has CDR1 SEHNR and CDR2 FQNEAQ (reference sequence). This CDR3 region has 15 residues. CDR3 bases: TGTGCCAGCAGCTTCTTTACGGGGTCCGGGGACGAGCAGTACTTC. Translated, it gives CASSFFTGSGDEQYF.

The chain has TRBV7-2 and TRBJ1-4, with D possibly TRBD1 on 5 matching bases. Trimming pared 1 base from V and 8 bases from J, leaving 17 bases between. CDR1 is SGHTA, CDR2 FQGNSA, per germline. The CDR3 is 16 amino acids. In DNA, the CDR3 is TGTGCCAGCAGCTTAGGGGGGAGGGTGACTAGAGAAAAACTGTTTTTT. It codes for CASSLGGRVTREKLFF.

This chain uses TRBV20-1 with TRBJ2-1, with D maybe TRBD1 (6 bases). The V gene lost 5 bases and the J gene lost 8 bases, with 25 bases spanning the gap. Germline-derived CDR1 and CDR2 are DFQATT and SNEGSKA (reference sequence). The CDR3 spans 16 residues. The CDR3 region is CSAPTTPGQIQDEQFF. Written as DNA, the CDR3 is TGCAGTGCTCCTACAACTCCGGGACAAATACAAGATGAGCAGTTCTTC.

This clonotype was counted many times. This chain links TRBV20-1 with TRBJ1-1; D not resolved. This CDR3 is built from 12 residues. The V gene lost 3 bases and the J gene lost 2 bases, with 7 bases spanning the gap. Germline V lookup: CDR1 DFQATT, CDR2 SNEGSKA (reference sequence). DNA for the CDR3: TGCAGTGCTAGGAAGACTAACACTGAAGCTTTCTTT. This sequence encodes CSARKTNTEAFF.

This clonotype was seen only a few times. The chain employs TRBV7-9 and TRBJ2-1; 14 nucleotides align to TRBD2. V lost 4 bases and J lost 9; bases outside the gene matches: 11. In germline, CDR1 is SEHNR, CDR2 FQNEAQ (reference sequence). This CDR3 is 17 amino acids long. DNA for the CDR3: TGTGCCAGCAGCTCAGAGACTAGCGGGAGGGCCTTGTCTGAGCAGTTCTTC. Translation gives CASSSETSGRALSEQFF.

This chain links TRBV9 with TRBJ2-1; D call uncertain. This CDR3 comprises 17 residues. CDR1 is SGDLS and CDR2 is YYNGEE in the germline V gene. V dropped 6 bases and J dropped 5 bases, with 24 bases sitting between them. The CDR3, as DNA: TGTGCCAGCAAAGGTTTTGGCGGCTATGGCTTGGACAATGAGCAGTTCTTC. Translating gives CASKGFGGYGLDNEQFF.